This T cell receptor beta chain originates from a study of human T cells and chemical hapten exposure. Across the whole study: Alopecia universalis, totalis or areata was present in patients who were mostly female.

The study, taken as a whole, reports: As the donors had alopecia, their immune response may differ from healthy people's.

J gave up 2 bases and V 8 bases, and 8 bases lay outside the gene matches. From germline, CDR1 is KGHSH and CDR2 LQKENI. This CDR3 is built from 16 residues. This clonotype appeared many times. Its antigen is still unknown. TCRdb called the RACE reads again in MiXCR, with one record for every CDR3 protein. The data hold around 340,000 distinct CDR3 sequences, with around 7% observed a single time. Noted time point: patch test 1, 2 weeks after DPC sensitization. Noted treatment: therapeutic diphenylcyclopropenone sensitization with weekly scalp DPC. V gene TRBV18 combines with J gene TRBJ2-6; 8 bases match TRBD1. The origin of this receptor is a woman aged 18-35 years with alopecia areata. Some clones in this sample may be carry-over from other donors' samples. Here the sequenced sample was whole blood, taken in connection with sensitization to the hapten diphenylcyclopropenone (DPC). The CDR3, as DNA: TGTGCCAGCCGTGGACAGGGCGGGGCTGGGGCCAACGTCCTGACTTTC. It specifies CASRGQGGAGANVLTF.